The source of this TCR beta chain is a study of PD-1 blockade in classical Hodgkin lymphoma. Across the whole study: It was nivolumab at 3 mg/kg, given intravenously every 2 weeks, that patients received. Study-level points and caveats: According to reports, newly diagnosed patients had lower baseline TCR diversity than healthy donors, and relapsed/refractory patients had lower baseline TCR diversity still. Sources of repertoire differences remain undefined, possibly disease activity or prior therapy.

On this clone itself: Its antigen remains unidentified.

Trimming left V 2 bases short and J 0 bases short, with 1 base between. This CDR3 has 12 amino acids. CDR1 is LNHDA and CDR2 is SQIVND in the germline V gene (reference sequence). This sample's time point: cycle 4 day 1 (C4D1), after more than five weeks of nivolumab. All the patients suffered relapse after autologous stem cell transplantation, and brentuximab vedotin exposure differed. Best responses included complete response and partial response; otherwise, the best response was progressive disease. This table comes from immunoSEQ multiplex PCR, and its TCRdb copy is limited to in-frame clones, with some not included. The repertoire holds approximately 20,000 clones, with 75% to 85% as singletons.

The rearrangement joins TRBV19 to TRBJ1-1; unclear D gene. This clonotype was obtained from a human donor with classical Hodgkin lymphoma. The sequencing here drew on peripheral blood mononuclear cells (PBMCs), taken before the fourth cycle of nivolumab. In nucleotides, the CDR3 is TGTGCCAGTAGTATATTGAACACTGAAGCTTTCTTT. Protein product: CASSILNTEAFF.